A selection of T cell receptor beta chains follows, all from one sample in a study of cytomegalovirus exposure and HLA in healthy donors. Clones were read by immunoSEQ multiplex PCR, and TCRdb kept only the in-frame ones, dropping some. The top ten clones hold approximately 6% of a sample with 150,000 to 200,000 clones, around 80% of them seen once. The sample was PBMCs. The origin of the receptors is a man aged 35 to 55 in good health and CMV-seropositive. Each CDR3 is given with its conserved first and last residue. The D gene is left open where the match is weak. Clone size is shown for a subset of rows, as once, few, many or a class of expanded clone.

TRBD1,TRBJ2-7,TRBV6-5,.,TGTGCCAGCAGTTACTCCAGGGGGCTTGGGGAGCAATACTTC,CASSYSRGLGEQYF
.,TRBJ1-6,TRBV6-1,few,TGTGCCAGCAGTGAAGGGGCGGGGAATTCACCCCTCCACTTT,CASSEGAGNSPLHF
.,TRBJ2-3,TRBV28,.,TGTGCCAGCAATGTGTTGGGCGGCGGGGGCACAGATACGCAGTATTTT,CASNVLGGGGTDTQYF
TRBD1,TRBJ2-7,TRBV7-6,.,TGTGCCAGCAGCCTAAAAACAGGGGGTGGCGAGCAGTACTTC,CASSLKTGGGEQYF
.,TRBJ2-7,TRBV9,.,TGTGCCAGCAGCCCGAGAGGGGAGACAGGCCCCTACGAGCAGTACTTC,CASSPRGETGPYEQYF
.,TRBJ1-1,TRBV11-2,.,TGTGCCAGCAGCTTGAGGGTCACTGAAGCTTTCTTT,CASSLRVTEAFF
.,TRBJ2-5,TRBV7-9,.,TGTGCCAGCAGCCCATGGACCCAGTACTTC,CASSPWTQYF
.,TRBJ2-7,TRBV4-3,.,TGCGCCAGCAGCCAAGGGCCCAATCTTGGGGGCGGGTACGAGCAGTACTTC,CASSQGPNLGGGYEQYF
.,TRBJ1-2,TRBV2,.,TGTGCCAGCAGTGAATTTAGGGACATGGAACTTGCACACAACTATGGCTACACCTTC,CASSEFRDMELAHNYGYTF
.,TRBJ2-6,TRBV29-1,once,TGCAGCGTTGTACTGCCCGGGGCCAACGTCCTGACTTTC,CSVVLPGANVLTF
.,TRBJ2-7,TRBV28,.,TGTGCCAGCAGTTCCAGGTCCTACGAGCAGTACTTC,CASSSRSYEQYF
.,TRBJ1-1,TRBV18,.,TGTGCCAGCTCACCAGCGGACACTGAAGCTTTCTTT,CASSPADTEAFF
.,TRBJ2-7,TRBV29-1,.,TGCAGCGTATCGACAGACCCCTACGAGCAGTACTTC,CSVSTDPYEQYF
.,TRBJ1-5,TRBV5-1,few,TGCGCCAGCAGCTTGGTGGGAGGCAATCAGCCCCAGCATTTT,CASSLVGGNQPQHF
TRBD1,TRBJ1-2,TRBV5-4,.,TGTGCCACCTCGGACAGGGGATCTAACTATGGCTACACCTTC,CATSDRGSNYGYTF
.,TRBJ2-5,TRBV9,.,TGTGCCAGCAGCGGAGTGTACCAAGAGACCCAGTACTTC,CASSGVYQETQYF
.,TRBJ2-5,TRBV7-2,.,TGTGCCAGCAGTTCACCGAGAGGCCGAGAGACCCAGTACTTC,CASSSPRGRETQYF
TRBD2,TRBJ2-5,TRBV18,.,TGTGCCAGCTCACCCCTAGCGGGGCCAACTCAAGAGACCCAGTACTTC,CASSPLAGPTQETQYF
.,TRBJ1-1,TRBV5-6,.,TGTGCCAGCAGCTTGGCAGGCGATCTCGAGGGCCCGTTT,CASSLAGDLEGPF
.,TRBJ1-5,TRBV7-2,.,TGTGCCAGCAGCTTACTGTCGTCAGTTAGCAATCAGCCCCAGCATTTT,CASSLLSSVSNQPQHF
.,TRBJ2-7,TRBV7-8,once,TGTGCCAGCAGCCGAAGTTACAGGGATGTCTACGAGCAGTACTTC,CASSRSYRDVYEQYF
TRBD1,TRBJ2-7,TRBV19,.,TGTGCCAGTAGCCATCCGGGACAGTCCTACGAGCAGTACTTC,CASSHPGQSYEQYF
TRBD1,TRBJ1-4,TRBV5-4,.,TGTGCCAGCAGCGTTCCGGGACAGGGTGGTGAAAAACTGTTTTTT,CASSVPGQGGEKLFF
TRBD1,TRBJ2-5,TRBV7-6,.,TGTGCCAGCAGCAACAGGGGTGCGGAGACCCAGTACTTC,CASSNRGAETQYF
TRBD1,TRBJ1-2,TRBV7-3,.,TGTGCCAGCAGCCTAACGGGGGACAGGGACTATGGCTACACCTTC,CASSLTGDRDYGYTF
.,TRBJ2-2,TRBV7-9,.,TGTGCCAGCAGCCCGACGGGGAAGGCCGGGGAGCTGTTTTTT,CASSPTGKAGELFF
TRBD2,TRBJ2-7,TRBV28,.,TGTGCCAGCAGCCCACGGACTAGCGGGGGGCCCATTCTCTACGAGCAGTACTTC,CASSPRTSGGPILYEQYF
TRBD2,TRBJ2-3,TRBV19,.,TGTGCCAGTAGTCCAGCGGGGGTCACAGATACGCAGTATTTT,CASSPAGVTDTQYF
.,TRBJ2-7,TRBV28,.,TGTGCCAGCAGTTTACCCCTCCGGACAGTGGACTCCTACGAGCAGTACTTC,CASSLPLRTVDSYEQYF
.,TRBJ1-2,TRBV2,.,TGTGCCAGCAGTGGACAGGTTTTACGTGGCTACACCTTC,CASSGQVLRGYTF
.,TRBJ1-4,TRBV19,.,TGTGCCAGTAGCTCCGGGACCTCAGGGAGGGGTGAAAAACTGTTTTTT,CASSSGTSGRGEKLFF